The 10 T cell receptor beta chains below were found in one sample sequenced in a study of blood T cell repertoires in COVID-19. Assay: immunoSEQ multiplex PCR; the TCRdb copy retains only in-frame clones and omits some. The data show about half a million clones, around nine tenths seen once. The sequenced material came from PBMCs or T cells enriched from blood (not recorded which). All receptors come from a woman in her sixties who had recovered from COVID-19.

V gene TRBV6-5 combines with J gene TRBJ1-1; D is perhaps TRBD1 (6 bases). The V gene lost 6 bases and the J gene lost 10 bases, with 15 bases spanning the gap. The CDR3 is 12 amino acids. Germline V lookup: CDR1 MNHEY, CDR2 SVGAGI. The DNA of the CDR3 is TGTGCCAGCAGGACCCGGGGGGCGGGAGCTTTCTTT. Protein product: CASRTRGAGAFF.

V is TRBV10-3 and J is TRBJ1-2; 11 nucleotides match TRBD1. The germline V gene encodes CDR1 ENHRY and CDR2 SYGVKD. With V trimmed by 7 bases and J by 8 bases, 3 bases remained unmatched. The CDR3 extends over 12 amino acids. CDR3 sequence (DNA): TGTGCCATCAATGGACAGGGGGCAGGCTACACCTTC. This translates into CAINGQGAGYTF.

The chain is built from TRBV9 and TRBJ2-1; perhaps TRBD2 as D (6 bases). The CDR3 totals 15 residues. Germline CDR1 SGDLS, CDR2 YYNGEE. The ends were cut back, 2 bases at V and 0 bases at J, with 9 bases in the middle. Here the CDR3 reads CASSVSGNSYNEQFF. In DNA form, the CDR3 reads TGTGCCAGCAGCGTTAGCGGAAACTCCTACAATGAGCAGTTCTTC. The full variable domain, rest sourced from reference TRBV9 and TRBJ2-1, is DSGVTQTPKHLITATGQRVTLRCSPRSGDLSVYWYQQSLDQGLQFLIQYYNGEERAKGNILERFSAQQFPDLHSELNLSSLELGDSALYFCASSVSGNSYNEQFFGPGTRLTVL.

A note on this clone: The same CDR3 is also encoded by other DNA sequences in this sample. The rearrangement joins TRBV5-1 to TRBJ1-2; TRBD1 matches 8 bases. V gave up 4 bases and J gave up 2 bases; unmatched junction bases: 4. The CDR3 loop spans 14 amino acids. Germline V CDR1 and CDR2: SGHRS, YFSETQ. The CDR3 nucleotides read TGCGCCAGCAGCCCCGGACAGGGAAACTATGGCTACACCTTC. This translates into CASSPGQGNYGYTF.

This clone was found once. The rearrangement uses TRBV2 and TRBJ1-4; D remains ambiguous. Trimming removed 2 bases from V and 7 bases from J, with 8 bases in between. CDR1 SNHLY and CDR2 FYNNEI come from the germline V gene. The CDR3 is 13 residues long. CDR3 coding DNA: TGTGCCAGCAGTGAACGGGAGGTTGAAAAACTGTTTTTT. Its translation: CASSEREVEKLFF.

This clone was seen a few times. The chain links TRBV3-1 (or the pseudogene TRBV3-2) to TRBJ1-6, with 8 nucleotides matching TRBD1. Germline V gives CDR1 LGHDT, CDR2 YNNKEL (reference sequence). The CDR3 covers 15 residues. Trimming at V came to 2 bases and at J to 7 bases, leaving 4 bases not matched to a gene. The CDR3 region is CASSQITGGNSPLHF. The CDR3 coding sequence is TGTGCCAGCAGCCAAATAACAGGGGGGAATTCACCCCTCCACTTT.

The chain joins TRBV5-1 to TRBJ1-2; D unresolved. The germline V gene has CDR1 SGHRS and CDR2 YFSETQ. The CDR3 is 13 amino acids. Trimming shortened V by 4 bases and J by 6 bases, and 13 bases separated the two germline ends. CDR3 protein: CASSPLGRDGYTF. In nucleotides, the CDR3 is TGCGCCAGCAGCCCCTTGGGCAGAGATGGCTACACCTTC.

J is TRBJ1-1 and V is TRBV7-2; weak D call: TRBD1 (5 bases). V lost 6 bases and J lost 6, with 17 bases in between. The CDR3 spans 14 residues. CDR1 is SGHTA and CDR2 is FQGNSA in the germline V gene. The chain's CDR3 is CASRTTPGGAEAFF. CDR3 bases: TGTGCCAGCAGAACAACACCGGGAGGGGCTGAAGCTTTCTTT.

The chain links TRBV3-1 (or the pseudogene TRBV3-2) to TRBJ2-2; D possibly corresponds to TRBD2 (5 bases). Trimming pared 1 base from V and 5 bases from J, leaving 8 bases between. The CDR3 is made up of 14 amino acids. CDR1 LGHDT and CDR2 YNNKEL come from the germline V gene (reference sequence). Written as DNA, the CDR3 is TGTGCCAGCAGCCAAGTTCGGGATACCGGGGAGCTGTTTTTT. This translates into CASSQVRDTGELFF.

This chain uses TRBV18 with TRBJ1-5; 7 bases are a match to TRBD1. The CDR3 is 15 amino acids. From germline, CDR1 is KGHSH and CDR2 LQKENI. V gave up 4 bases and J gave up 4 bases; unmatched junction bases: 7. The CDR3 sequence is CASSLSDRENQPQHF. In nucleotides, the CDR3 is TGTGCCAGCTCACTTAGTGACAGGGAGAATCAGCCCCAGCATTTT.